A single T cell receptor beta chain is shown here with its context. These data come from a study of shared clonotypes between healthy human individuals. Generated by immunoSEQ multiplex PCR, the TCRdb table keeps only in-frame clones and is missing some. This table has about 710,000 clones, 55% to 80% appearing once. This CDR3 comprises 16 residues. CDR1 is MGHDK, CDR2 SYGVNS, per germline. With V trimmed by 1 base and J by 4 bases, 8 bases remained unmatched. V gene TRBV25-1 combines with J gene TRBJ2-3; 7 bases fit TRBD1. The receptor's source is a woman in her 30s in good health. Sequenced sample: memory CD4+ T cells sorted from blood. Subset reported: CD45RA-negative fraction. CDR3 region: CASSELGGTDPDTQYF. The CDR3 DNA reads TGTGCCAGCAGTGAATTAGGTGGGACAGATCCAGATACGCAGTATTTT. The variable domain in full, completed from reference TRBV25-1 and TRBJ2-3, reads EADIYQTPRYLVIGTGKKITLECSQTMGHDKMYWYQQDPGMELHLIHYSYGVNSTEKGDLSSESTVSRIRTEHFPLTLESARPSHTSQYLCASSELGGTDPDTQYFGPGTRLTVL.